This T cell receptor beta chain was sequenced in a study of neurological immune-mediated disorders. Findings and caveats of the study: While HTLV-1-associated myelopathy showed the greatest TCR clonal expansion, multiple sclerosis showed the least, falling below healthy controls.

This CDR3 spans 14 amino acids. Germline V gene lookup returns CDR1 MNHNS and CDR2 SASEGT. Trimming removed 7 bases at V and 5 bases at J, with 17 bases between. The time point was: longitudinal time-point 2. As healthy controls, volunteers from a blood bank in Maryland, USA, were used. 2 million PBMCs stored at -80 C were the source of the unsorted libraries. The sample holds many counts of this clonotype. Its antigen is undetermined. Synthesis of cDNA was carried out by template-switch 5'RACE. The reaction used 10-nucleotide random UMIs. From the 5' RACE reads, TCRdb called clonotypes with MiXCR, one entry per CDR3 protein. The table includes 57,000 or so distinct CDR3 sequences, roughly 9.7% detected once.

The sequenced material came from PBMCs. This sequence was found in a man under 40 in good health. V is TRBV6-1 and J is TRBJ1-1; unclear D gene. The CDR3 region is CASTDVGLRTEAFF. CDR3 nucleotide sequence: TGTGCCAGCACCGACGTTGGCTTGAGGACTGAAGCTTTCTTT.